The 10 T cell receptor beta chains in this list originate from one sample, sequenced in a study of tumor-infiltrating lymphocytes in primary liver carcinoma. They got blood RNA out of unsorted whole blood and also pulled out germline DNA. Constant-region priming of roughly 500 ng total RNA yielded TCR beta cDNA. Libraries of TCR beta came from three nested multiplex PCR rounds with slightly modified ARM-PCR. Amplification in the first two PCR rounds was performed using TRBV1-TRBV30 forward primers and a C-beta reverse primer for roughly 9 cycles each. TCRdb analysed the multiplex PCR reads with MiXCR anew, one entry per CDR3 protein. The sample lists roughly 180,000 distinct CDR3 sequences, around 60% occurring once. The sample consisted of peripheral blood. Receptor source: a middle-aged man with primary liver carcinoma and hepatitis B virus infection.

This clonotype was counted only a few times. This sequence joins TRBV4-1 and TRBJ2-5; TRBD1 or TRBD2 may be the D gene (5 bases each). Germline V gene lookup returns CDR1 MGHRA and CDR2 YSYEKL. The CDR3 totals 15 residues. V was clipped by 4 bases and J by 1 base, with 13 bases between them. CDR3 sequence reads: CASSPFPGPQETQYF. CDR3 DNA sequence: TGCGCCAGCAGCCCCTTCCCGGGGCCCCAAGAGACCCAGTACTTC.

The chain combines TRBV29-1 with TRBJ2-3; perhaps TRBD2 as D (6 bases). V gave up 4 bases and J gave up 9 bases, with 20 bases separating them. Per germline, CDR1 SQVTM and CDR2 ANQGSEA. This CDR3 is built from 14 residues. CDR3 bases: TGCAGCGTTGTGGCCGGGAGAGGGCTAGACACGCAGTATTTT. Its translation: CSVVAGRGLDTQYF.

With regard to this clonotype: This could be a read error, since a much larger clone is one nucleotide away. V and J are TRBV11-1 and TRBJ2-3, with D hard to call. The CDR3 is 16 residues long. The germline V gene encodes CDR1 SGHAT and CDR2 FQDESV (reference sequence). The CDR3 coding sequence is TGTGCCAGCAGCTTAGGGCGATATTCCCCCACAGATACGCATTATTTT. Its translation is CASSLGRYSPTDTHYF. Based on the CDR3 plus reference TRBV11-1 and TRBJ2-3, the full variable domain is EAEVAQSPRYKITEKSQAVAFWCDPISGHATLYWYRQILGQGPELLVQFQDESVVDDSQLPKDRFSAERLKGVDSTLKIQPAELGDSAMYLCASSLGRYSPTDTHYFGPGTRLTVL.

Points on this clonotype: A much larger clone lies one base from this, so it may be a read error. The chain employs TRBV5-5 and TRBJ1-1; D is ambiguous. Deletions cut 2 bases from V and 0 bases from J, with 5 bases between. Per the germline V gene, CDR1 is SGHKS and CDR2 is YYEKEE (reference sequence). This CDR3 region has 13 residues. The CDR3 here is CASSFQMNTEAFF. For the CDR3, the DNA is TGTGCCAGCAGCTTTCAGATGAACACTGAAGCTTTCTTT.

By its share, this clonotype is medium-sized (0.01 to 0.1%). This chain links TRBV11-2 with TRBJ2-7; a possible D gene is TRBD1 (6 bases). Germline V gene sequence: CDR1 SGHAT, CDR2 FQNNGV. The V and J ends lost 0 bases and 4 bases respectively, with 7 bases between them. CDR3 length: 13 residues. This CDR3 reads CASSLEQGYEQYF. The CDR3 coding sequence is TGTGCCAGCAGCTTAGAGCAGGGGTACGAGCAGTACTTC.

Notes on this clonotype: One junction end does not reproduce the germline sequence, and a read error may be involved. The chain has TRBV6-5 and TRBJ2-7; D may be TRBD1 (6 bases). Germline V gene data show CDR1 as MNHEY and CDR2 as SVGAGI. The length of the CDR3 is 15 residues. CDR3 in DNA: TGTGCCAGCAGGGAAAACAGGGACGCTCCCTACGAGGAGTACTTC. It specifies CASRENRDAPYEEYF.

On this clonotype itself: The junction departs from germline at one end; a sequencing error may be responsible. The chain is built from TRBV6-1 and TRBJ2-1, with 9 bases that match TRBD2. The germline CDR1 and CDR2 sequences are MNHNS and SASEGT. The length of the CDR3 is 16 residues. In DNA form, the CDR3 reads TGTGCCAGCACAAGACTAGCGGTGAGCTCCTACGATGAGCAGTTCTTC. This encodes CASTRLAVSSYDEQFF.

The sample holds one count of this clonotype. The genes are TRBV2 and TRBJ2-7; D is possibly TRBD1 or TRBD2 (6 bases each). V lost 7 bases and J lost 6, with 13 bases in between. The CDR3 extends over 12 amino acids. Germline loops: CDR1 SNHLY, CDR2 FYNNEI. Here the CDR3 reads CASTPEGGEQYF. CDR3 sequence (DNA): TGTGCCAGCACCCCGGAGGGGGGCGAGCAGTACTTC.

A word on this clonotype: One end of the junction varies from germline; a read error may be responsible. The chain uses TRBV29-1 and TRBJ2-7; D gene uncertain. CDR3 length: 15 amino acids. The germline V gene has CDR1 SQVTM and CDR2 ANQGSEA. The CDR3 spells CSVEDGRSSSYERYF. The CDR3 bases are TGCAGCGTTGAAGATGGTCGGTCGAGCTCCTACGAGCGGTACTTC.

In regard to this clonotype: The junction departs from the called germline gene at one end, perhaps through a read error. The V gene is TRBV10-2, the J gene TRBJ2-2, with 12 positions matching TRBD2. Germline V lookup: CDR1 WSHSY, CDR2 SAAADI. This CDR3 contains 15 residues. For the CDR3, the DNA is TGCGCCAGCAGACTAGCGGGAGGAAGAACCGGGGAGATGTTTTTT. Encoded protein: CASRLAGGRTGEMFF.